This TCR beta chain emerged from a study of control samples from healthy donors and cancer patients. The protocol was immunoSEQ multiplex PCR, while the TCRdb copy is restricted to in-frame clones and leaves out a portion. The table lists about 86,000 clones, approximately 95% of them singletons. V was shortened by 4 bases and J by 8 bases, with 11 bases between the two germline ends. This CDR3 spans 13 amino acids. Germline V CDR1 and CDR2: MGHRA, YSYEKL. Sequences were obtained from blood. The chain carries TRBV4-1 and TRBJ1-4; D gene unclear. The TCR originated in a woman in her 30s in good health. The CDR3, as DNA: TGCGCCAGCAGCCCGATAGACCGGGAAAAACTGTTTTTT. The encoded protein is CASSPIDREKLFF.